Each of the 21 T cell receptor beta chains below was sequenced from the same sample in a study of T cell responses to AZD1222 COVID-19 vaccine. Assay: immunoSEQ multiplex PCR; the TCRdb copy retains only in-frame clones and omits some. The profile shows 170,000 or so clones, approximately 90% of them singletons. This specimen consisted of peripheral blood, obtained on day 0 of AZD1222 vaccination. The receptors come from an adult in good health.

The chain uses TRBV9 and TRBJ2-7; 8 nucleotides agree with TRBD1. The germline V gene encodes CDR1 SGDLS and CDR2 YYNGEE. The CDR3 totals 15 residues. V was clipped by 5 bases and J by 2 bases; unmatched bases: 9. For the CDR3, the DNA is TGTGCCAGCAGTTCGCAGGGGGCCGGGACCTACGAGCAGTACTTC. It yields the protein CASSSQGAGTYEQYF.

V usage is TRBV5-4 and J usage is TRBJ2-2; TRBD2 aligns across 10 bases. The V gene's germline CDR1 is SGHNT and CDR2 YYREEE (reference sequence). This CDR3 has 16 amino acids. The V gene end was trimmed by 2 bases and the J gene end by 8 bases; junction bases not matched to a gene: 9. CDR3 coding DNA: TGTGCCAGCAGCTTACCTAGCGGGGGACCGGCTGGGGAGCTGTTTTTT. Amino acids: CASSLPSGGPAGELFF. Supplemented by reference TRBV5-4 and TRBJ2-2, the full variable domain reads ETGVTQSPTHLIKTRGQQVTLRCSSQSGHNTVSWYQQALGQGPQFIFQYYREEENGRGNFPPRFSGLQFPNYSSELNVNALELDDSALYLCASSLPSGGPAGELFFGEGSRLTVL.

This clone was counted a single time. The chain combines TRBV11-2 with TRBJ2-3; 11 nucleotides line up with TRBD1. The ends lost 1 base at V and 13 bases at J; junction bases unmatched: 10. The CDR3 sequence is 15 residues long. Germline CDR1 reads SGHAT; CDR2 reads FQNNGV. The CDR3 here is CASSLGSGTGGVEYF. The CDR3 coding sequence is TGTGCCAGCAGCTTAGGTTCAGGGACAGGGGGTGTTGAGTATTTT.

The chain joins TRBV6-2 or TRBV6-3 to TRBJ2-5; 14 positions match TRBD2. Germline CDR1 is MNHEY and CDR2 is SVGEGT. With V trimmed by 6 bases and J by 2 bases, 5 bases remained unmatched. This CDR3 comprises 16 residues. For the CDR3, the DNA is TGTGCCAGCAGCCGGGGACTAGCGGGGGTACAAGAGACCCAGTACTTC. It specifies CASSRGLAGVQETQYF.

The genes are TRBV9 and TRBJ2-1; 9 nucleotides match TRBD2. CDR1 and CDR2 (germline): SGDLS, YYNGEE. The CDR3 is 16 residues long. The J segment lost 0 bases and the V segment lost 2 bases, leaving 3 bases of the junction unmatched. The CDR3 region is CASSVSGGPSYNEQFF. The CDR3 DNA is TGTGCCAGCAGCGTTAGCGGGGGCCCCTCCTACAATGAGCAGTTCTTC. Combining the CDR3 with reference TRBV9 and TRBJ2-1 gives the whole variable domain DSGVTQTPKHLITATGQRVTLRCSPRSGDLSVYWYQQSLDQGLQFLIQYYNGEERAKGNILERFSAQQFPDLHSELNLSSLELGDSALYFCASSVSGGPSYNEQFFGPGTRLTVL.

This chain joins TRBV7-2 and TRBJ1-5; 10 nucleotides match TRBD1. The CDR3 covers 15 residues. Looked up from germline, CDR1 is SGHTA and CDR2 is FQGNSA. The V segment lost 5 bases and the J segment 3 bases; nucleotides outside the gene matches: 4. The CDR3 coding sequence is TGTGCCAGCAGCATGGGACAGGGGAACAATCAGCCCCAGCATTTT. Translated: CASSMGQGNNQPQHF.

The gene calls are TRBV6-5 and TRBJ2-5; the D call may be TRBD1 or TRBD2 (7 bases each). The CDR3 loop spans 15 amino acids. Trimming took 7 bases from V and 0 from J, leaving 15 bases between them. The germline gives CDR1 MNHEY, CDR2 SVGAGI. The CDR3 DNA reads TGTGCCAGCATCTCAGGGGGGGTAAACCAAGAGACCCAGTACTTC. This translates into CASISGGVNQETQYF.

V gene TRBV18 combines with J gene TRBJ2-3; maybe TRBD2 (5 bases). There are 14 residues in the CDR3. Trimming stripped 0 bases from V and 5 bases from J, with 9 bases between. The germline V gene encodes CDR1 KGHSH and CDR2 LQKENI. The CDR3 DNA follows: TGTGCCAGCTCACCACCGTCTAGCCTAGATACGCAGTATTTT. Amino acids: CASSPPSSLDTQYF.

This sequence joins TRBV9 and TRBJ2-1; 12 bases are a match to TRBD2. Germline trimming cut 3 bases from V and 7 bases from J; bases unmatched to any gene: 5. Germline CDR1 reads SGDLS; CDR2 reads YYNGEE. The CDR3 loop spans 15 amino acids. The CDR3 reads CASSASGGALNEQFF. In DNA form, the CDR3 reads TGTGCCAGCAGCGCTAGCGGGGGGGCATTGAATGAGCAGTTCTTC.

This clone has only one observation. The chain combines TRBV2 with TRBJ1-2; TRBD1 aligns across 10 bases. V trimming: 11 bases; J trimming: 4 bases; junction bases outside the gene matches: 7. There are 13 residues in the CDR3. Germline V gene lookup returns CDR1 SNHLY and CDR2 FYNNEI. Written as DNA, the CDR3 is TGTGCCGGACGACAGGGGGCAGGCTATGGCTACACCTTC. Encoded protein: CAGRQGAGYGYTF.

This clone was counted a single time. V and J are TRBV6-6 and TRBJ1-2, with D perhaps TRBD1 (5 bases). The CDR3 runs 18 residues. Trimming pared 5 bases from V and 0 bases from J, leaving 22 bases between. Germline V gives CDR1 MNHNY, CDR2 SVGAGI (reference sequence). Written as DNA, the CDR3 is TGTGCCAGCAGTCAAAGTGGGGCCGCGGGGACTTCTAACTATGGCTACACCTTC. This sequence encodes CASSQSGAAGTSNYGYTF.

The chain has TRBV29-1 and TRBJ1-1; D gene uncertain. The CDR3 covers 11 residues. Per the germline V gene, CDR1 is SQVTM and CDR2 is ANQGSEA. V was cut by 8 bases and J by 1 base, with 8 bases left in between. In nucleotides, the CDR3 is TGCAGCCCTGCTCGGAACACTGAAGCTTTCTTT. It codes for CSPARNTEAFF.

The chain uses TRBV6-5 and TRBJ2-3; 7 bases are shared with TRBD1. With V trimmed by 5 bases and J by 3 bases, 2 bases remained unmatched. CDR3 length: 13 amino acids. From germline, CDR1 is MNHEY and CDR2 SVGAGI. The CDR3 sequence is CASSKQGTDTQYF. The CDR3 nucleotides read TGTGCCAGCAGTAAACAGGGGACAGATACGCAGTATTTT.

This clone was observed a handful of times. The V and J genes are TRBV4-2 and TRBJ1-2; maybe TRBD1 (6 bases). Germline CDR1 is LGHNA and CDR2 is YNFKEQ. This CDR3 region has 16 residues. The germline V and J ends were trimmed by 5 bases and 1 base, with 17 bases remaining between them. The CDR3 region has the DNA TGTGCCAGCAGCGGGGGTCGGAGGGGACATAACTATGGCTACACCTTC. It codes for CASSGGRRGHNYGYTF.

The chain joins TRBV18 to TRBJ2-3; D is unresolved. This CDR3 is 13 amino acids long. V lost 6 bases to trimming and J lost 0 bases, with 7 bases between them. Germline CDR1 KGHSH, CDR2 LQKENI. In DNA form, the CDR3 reads TGTGCCAGCTCCGCCGAGAGCACAGATACGCAGTATTTT. Translating it yields CASSAESTDTQYF.

This chain connects TRBV19 to TRBJ1-6, with TRBD1 matching 9 bases. Losses at the gene ends were 0 bases for V and 11 bases for J; bases not matched to a gene: 5. CDR3 length: 15 amino acids. Germline CDR1 and CDR2: LNHDA and SQIVND (reference sequence). The CDR3 sequence: CASSIEGQGVTPLHF. The CDR3 bases are TGTGCCAGTAGTATAGAGGGACAGGGTGTTACACCCCTCCACTTT.

The V and J genes are TRBV27 and TRBJ2-7; the D gene is possibly TRBD2 (5 bases). This CDR3 region has 14 residues. The germline V and J ends were trimmed by 5 bases and 1 base, with 12 bases remaining between them. The germline CDR1 and CDR2 sequences are MNHEY and SMNVEV (reference sequence). The CDR3: CASSIRRESYEQYF. DNA for the CDR3: TGTGCCAGCAGTATACGACGGGAATCCTACGAGCAGTACTTC.

The table lists this clone with a count of one. V gene TRBV4-3 combines with J gene TRBJ2-2, with D possibly being TRBD2 (7 bases). V lost 4 bases and J 8 bases, leaving 11 bases between the germline ends. CDR1 is LGHNA, CDR2 YSLEER, per germline. This CDR3 region has 13 residues. CDR3 loop: CASSLGGRGELFF. The CDR3 bases are TGCGCCAGCAGCCTCGGGGGGCGTGGGGAGCTGTTTTTT.

This sequence joins TRBV11-2 and TRBJ1-3; D remains unclear. V lost 3 bases, J lost 3 bases, and 6 bases lay in between. The CDR3 is 13 residues long. The germline CDR1 and CDR2 sequences are SGHAT and FQNNGV. The CDR3 DNA follows: TGTGCCAGCAGCTTGTACAGTGGAAACACCATATATTTT. This codes for CASSLYSGNTIYF.

The V and J genes are TRBV4-1 and TRBJ1-3, with D tentatively TRBD1 (6 bases). The CDR3 is made up of 15 amino acids. V was shortened by 0 bases and J by 0 bases, with 6 bases between the two germline ends. CDR1 and CDR2 (germline): MGHRA, YSYEKL. The DNA of the CDR3 is TGCGCCAGCAGCCAAGAGGACAGCTCTGGAAACACCATATATTTT. It translates to CASSQEDSSGNTIYF.

V usage is TRBV9 and J usage is TRBJ1-2; TRBD1 matches 7 bases. The CDR3 has 16 residues. Germline trimming cut 3 bases from V and 6 bases from J; bases unmatched to any gene: 14. Germline CDR1 SGDLS, CDR2 YYNGEE. CDR3 protein: CASSATIAGGGDGYTF. The CDR3 coding sequence is TGTGCCAGCAGCGCAACCATCGCAGGGGGTGGGGATGGCTACACCTTC.